This record concerns one T cell receptor (beta chain) sequence. Some clones are missing from TCRdb's copy, which holds only in-frame ones; the method was immunoSEQ multiplex PCR. Among a few hundred thousand clones listed, less than 85% were seen once. Germline V gene lookup returns CDR1 SQVTM and CDR2 ANQGSEA. The length of the CDR3 is 13 residues. The V end was cut by 7 bases, the J end by 0 bases, with 7 bases between. The data belong to a study of blood T cell repertoires in COVID-19. Before being deemed recovered, Cohort 3 donors had two negative PCRs, clearance, or symptom resolution. The rearrangement joins TRBV29-1 to TRBJ2-6; no definite D call. Sequenced material: PBMCs or T cells enriched from blood (not recorded which). The receptor's source is a woman between 45 and 60 years old who had recovered from COVID-19. CDR3: CSADISGANVLTF. The CDR3 nucleotides read TGCAGCGCCGACATCTCTGGGGCCAACGTCCTGACTTTC.